The next 5 T cell receptor beta chains were all read from a single sample in a study of identifying expanded T cells in peripheral blood. The protocol was immunoSEQ multiplex PCR, while the TCRdb copy is restricted to in-frame clones and leaves out a portion. Among tens of thousands of clones listed, about four fifths were seen once. What was sequenced was blood. The source is a person aged 18 to 75 in good health.

The chain combines TRBV5-6 with TRBJ2-3; D is undetermined. Germline values: CDR1 SGHDT, CDR2 YYEEEE. V was clipped by 4 bases and J by 6 bases, with 15 bases between them. The CDR3 is 14 amino acids. The CDR3 DNA follows: TGTGCCAGCAGCCGGGTTGATAGCTTGGATACGCAGTATTTT. Residues: CASSRVDSLDTQYF. The full variable domain, with the rest looked up from reference TRBV5-6 and TRBJ2-3, is DAGVTQSPTHLIKTRGQQVTLRCSPKSGHDTVSWYQQALGQGPQFIFQYYEEEERQRGNFPDRFSGHQFPNYSSELNVNALLLGDSALYLCASSRVDSLDTQYFGPGTRLTVL.

V is TRBV28 and J is TRBJ1-2, with TRBD1 matching 7 bases. The ends lost 7 bases at V and 3 bases at J; junction bases unmatched: 11. Germline CDR1 reads MDHEN; CDR2 reads SYDVKM. The CDR3 consists of 15 residues. The CDR3, as DNA: TGTGCCAGCACCCCCCATAGGGACAGACACTATGGCTACACCTTC. Its translation is CASTPHRDRHYGYTF.

The chain employs TRBV6-4 and TRBJ2-1; TRBD2 matches 12 bases. Per the germline V gene, CDR1 is MRHNA and CDR2 is SNTAGT. The junction had 7 bases not matched to a gene; V was cut back by 6 bases and J by 7 bases. The CDR3 totals 15 residues. CDR3 in amino acids: CASSLGLAGINEQFF. In DNA, the CDR3 is TGTGCCAGCAGCCTCGGACTAGCGGGAATTAATGAGCAGTTCTTC.

The V and J genes are TRBV28 and TRBJ1-3; D remains ambiguous. With 2 bases removed from V and 0 bases from J, the gap between germline ends came to 8 bases. This CDR3 region has 15 residues. CDR1 MDHEN and CDR2 SYDVKM come from the germline V gene. DNA of the CDR3: TGTGCCAGCAGTTTAGAGGGTTTCTCTGGAAACACCATATATTTT. Amino acid sequence: CASSLEGFSGNTIYF.

This clone appeared once. J is TRBJ1-1 and V is TRBV7-8, with TRBD1 identical over 7 bases. The V gene end was trimmed by 5 bases and the J gene end by 0 bases; junction bases not matched to a gene: 6. This CDR3 has 15 residues. Germline values: CDR1 SGHVS, CDR2 FQNEAQ. Here the CDR3 reads CASSPSQGLNTEAFF. CDR3 in DNA: TGTGCCAGCAGCCCATCACAGGGGCTGAACACTGAAGCTTTCTTT.